What follows is one TCR beta chain and its context. Original processing methods: How many nucleated cells were present was estimated from reference gene primer amplification. Here immunoSEQ multiplex PCR was the method, and the copy in TCRdb shows in-frame clones only, minus some. The V and J calls and clone size come from that table; D and trimming were worked out from the DNA. The sample consists of about 80,000 clones, around 88% of them appearing once. Germline V gives CDR1 PRHDT, CDR2 FYEKMQ (reference sequence). The V and J ends lost 5 bases and 10 bases, in that order; junction bases with no gene match: 9. The CDR3 is made up of 15 amino acids. The sample belongs to a study of blood T cell repertoires in COVID-19.

The sequencing input was peripheral blood. The chain uses TRBV13 and TRBJ1-6; 9 bases align to TRBD1. This TCR was recovered from a man aged 80 or over with active or convalescent COVID-19. Here the CDR3 reads CASSRPGTGNSPLHF. CDR3 DNA sequence: TGTGCCAGCAGCCGCCCCGGGACAGGGAACTCACCCCTCCACTTT. Looking up the rest from reference TRBV13 and TRBJ1-6 gives the full variable domain: AAGVIQSPRHLIKEKRETATLKCYPIPRHDTVYWYQQGPGQDPQFLISFYEKMQSDKGSIPDRFSAQQFSDYHSELNMSSLELGDSALYFCASSRPGTGNSPLHFGNGTRLTVT.